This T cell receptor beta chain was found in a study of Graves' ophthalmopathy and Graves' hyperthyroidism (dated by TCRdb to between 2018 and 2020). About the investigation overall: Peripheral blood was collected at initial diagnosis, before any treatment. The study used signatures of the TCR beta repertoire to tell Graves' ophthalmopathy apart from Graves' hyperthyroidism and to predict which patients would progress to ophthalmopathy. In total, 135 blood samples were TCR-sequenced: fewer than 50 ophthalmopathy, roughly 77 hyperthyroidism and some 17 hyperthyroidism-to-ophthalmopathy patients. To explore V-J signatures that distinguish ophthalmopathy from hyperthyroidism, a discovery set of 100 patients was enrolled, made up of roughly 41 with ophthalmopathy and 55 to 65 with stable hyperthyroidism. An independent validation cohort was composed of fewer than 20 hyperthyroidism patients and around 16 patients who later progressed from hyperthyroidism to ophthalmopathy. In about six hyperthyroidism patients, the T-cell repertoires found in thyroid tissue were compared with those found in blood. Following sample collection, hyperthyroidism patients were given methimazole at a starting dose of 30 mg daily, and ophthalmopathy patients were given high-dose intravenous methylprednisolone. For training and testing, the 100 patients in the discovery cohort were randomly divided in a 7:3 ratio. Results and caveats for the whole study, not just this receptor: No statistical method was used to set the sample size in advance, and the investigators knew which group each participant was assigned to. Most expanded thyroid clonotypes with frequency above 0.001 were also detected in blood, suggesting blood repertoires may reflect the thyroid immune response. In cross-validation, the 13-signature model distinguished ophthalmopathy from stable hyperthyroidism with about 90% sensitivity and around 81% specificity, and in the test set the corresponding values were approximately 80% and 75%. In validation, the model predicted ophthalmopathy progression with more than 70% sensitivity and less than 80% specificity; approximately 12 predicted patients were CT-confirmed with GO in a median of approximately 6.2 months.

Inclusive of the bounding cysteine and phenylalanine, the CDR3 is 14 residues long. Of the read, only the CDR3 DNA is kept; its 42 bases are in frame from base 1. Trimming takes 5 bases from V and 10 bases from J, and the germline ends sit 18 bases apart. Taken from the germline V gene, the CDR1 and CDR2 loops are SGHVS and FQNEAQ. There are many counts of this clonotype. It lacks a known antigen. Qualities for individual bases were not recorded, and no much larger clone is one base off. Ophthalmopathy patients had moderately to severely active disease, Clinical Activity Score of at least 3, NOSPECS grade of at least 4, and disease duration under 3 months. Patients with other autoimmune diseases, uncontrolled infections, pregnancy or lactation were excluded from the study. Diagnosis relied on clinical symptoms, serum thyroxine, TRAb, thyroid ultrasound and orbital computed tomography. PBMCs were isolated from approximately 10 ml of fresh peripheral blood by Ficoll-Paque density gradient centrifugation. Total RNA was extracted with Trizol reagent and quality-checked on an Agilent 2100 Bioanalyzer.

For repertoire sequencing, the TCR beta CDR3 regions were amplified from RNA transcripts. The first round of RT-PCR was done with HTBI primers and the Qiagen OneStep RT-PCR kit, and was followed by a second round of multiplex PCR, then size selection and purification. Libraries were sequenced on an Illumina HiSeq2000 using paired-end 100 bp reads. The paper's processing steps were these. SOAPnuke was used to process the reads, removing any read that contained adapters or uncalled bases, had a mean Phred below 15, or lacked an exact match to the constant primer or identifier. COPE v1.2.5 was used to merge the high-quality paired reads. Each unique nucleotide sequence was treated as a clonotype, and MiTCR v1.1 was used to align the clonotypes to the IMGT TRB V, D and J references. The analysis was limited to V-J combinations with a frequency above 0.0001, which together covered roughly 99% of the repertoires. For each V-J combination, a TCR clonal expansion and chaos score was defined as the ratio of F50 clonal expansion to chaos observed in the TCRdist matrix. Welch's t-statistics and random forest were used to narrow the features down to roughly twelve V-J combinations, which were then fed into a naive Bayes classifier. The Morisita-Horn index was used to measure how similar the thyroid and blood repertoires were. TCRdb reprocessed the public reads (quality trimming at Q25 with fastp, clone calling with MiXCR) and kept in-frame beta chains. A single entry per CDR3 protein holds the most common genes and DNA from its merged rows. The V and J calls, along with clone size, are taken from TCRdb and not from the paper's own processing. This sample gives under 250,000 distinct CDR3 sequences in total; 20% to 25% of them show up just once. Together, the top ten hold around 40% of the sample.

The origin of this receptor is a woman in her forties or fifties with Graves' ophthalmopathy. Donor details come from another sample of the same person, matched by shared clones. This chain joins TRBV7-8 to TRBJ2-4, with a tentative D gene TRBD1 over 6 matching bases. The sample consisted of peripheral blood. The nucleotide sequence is TGTGCCAGCAGCCCAACAGGGCCGAGTGGAATTCAGTACTTC. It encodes CASSPTGPSGIQYF. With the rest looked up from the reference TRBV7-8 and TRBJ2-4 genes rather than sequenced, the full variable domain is GAGVSQSPRYKVAKRGQDVALRCDPISGHVSLFWYQQALGQGPEFLTYFQNEAQLDKSGLPSDRFFAERPEGSVSTLKIQRTQQEDSAVYLCASSPTGPSGIQYFGAGTRLSVL.